In this sample, the clone carrying this T cell receptor (beta chain) turned up once. Its cognate antigen is unknown. The data originate from a study of CD8+ T cells in alopecia areata. The sorting of PBMCs gave CD4+ and CD8+ T cells. Following RNA extraction, reverse transcription yielded cDNA that acted as the sequencing template. The table came from immunoSEQ multiplex PCR; TCRdb's copy has only in-frame clones and leaves some out. The sample yields approximately 150,000 clones, roughly 60% seen once. General study results and limits: It was lesional scalp, especially alopecia totalis/universalis, that showed higher clonality than normal scalp. Sequences from scalp samples also cover resident alphabeta T cells of normal skin. Patients displayed less clarity in TCR sharing than mice, a finding possibly related to HLA.

Germline V gene lookup returns CDR1 SGHDT and CDR2 YYEEEE. This CDR3 has 16 amino acids. V lost 0 bases and J lost 7; bases outside the gene matches: 10. This chain connects TRBV5-6 to TRBJ2-5; 9 bases line up with TRBD2. The TCR originated in a human donor in good health. Sequencing was done on a sample of CD8+ T cells sorted from blood. The CDR3 DNA reads TGTGCCAGCAGCTTGGGGGATAGCGGGAGTTCCGGGACCCAGTACTTC. Protein sequence: CASSLGDSGSSGTQYF.